This T cell receptor (beta chain) appears in the sequencing data of a study of OX40 agonist ivuxolimab in advanced cancers. The table lists this clone with a count of one. Method: immunoSEQ multiplex PCR; TCRdb's copy keeps in-frame clones and lacks some. The sample lists more than 85,000 clones, about 90% occurring once. This TCR was sampled from an adult with an advanced solid tumor such as melanoma, head and neck, liver or kidney cancer. Material: CD4+ or CD8+ T cells sorted from blood, obtained in a trial of the OX40 agonist ivuxolimab.

The CDR3 nucleotides read TGTGCCAGCAGTCAGGGGTTGGATGAGCAGTTCTTC. It yields the protein CASSQGLDEQFF. The chain uses TRBV2 and TRBJ2-1; D might be TRBD1 (6 bases). Germline V lookup: CDR1 SNHLY, CDR2 FYNNEI. The length of the CDR3 is 12 residues. With 5 bases removed from V and 8 bases from J, the gap between germline ends came to 10 bases.